This T cell receptor beta chain emerged from a study of graft-versus-host responses after intestinal transplantation. Overall study results and limits: An association linked early post-transplant HvG declines with peak circulating GvH clone levels.

This table comes from immunoSEQ multiplex PCR, and its TCRdb copy is limited to in-frame clones, with some not included. The sample carries approximately 99,000 clones, roughly 90% recorded once. Points on this clone: The antigen is undetermined.

The sequencing here drew on unstimulated CD8+ T cells sorted from spleen or lymph node cells, taken before transplant. This sequence was found in a human donor who was the organ donor for an intestinal transplant.

The CDR3 here is CASSEGRGAYNEQFF. The CDR3 DNA reads TGTGCCAGCAGTGAGGGGCGGGGGGCCTACAATGAGCAGTTCTTC. The chain employs TRBV2 and TRBJ2-1; 8 bases map to TRBD2. Per germline, CDR1 SNHLY and CDR2 FYNNEI. There are 15 residues in the CDR3. The J segment lost 2 bases and the V segment lost 3 bases, leaving 3 bases of the junction unmatched.